The entry below describes one T cell receptor (beta chain). Its antigen is not known. The CDR3 end is not reached by the read, which stops 3 residues before it; the germline J gene fills it in. The V and J ends lost 11 bases and 6 bases, in that order; junction bases with no gene match: 6. The CDR3 spans 12 residues. The entry originates in a study of T cells in women clearing cervical HPV infection. Notes on the study in general: CIN3+ cases had significantly higher TCR repertoire richness than controls, but evenness did not differ.

Data came from immunoSEQ multiplex PCR; TCRdb stores just in-frame clones and leaves some out. The sample spans around 46,000 clones; the ten largest clones claim 35%. Sequencing used blood buffy coat. This TCR came from a woman between 18 and 70 years old with a cervical HPV16 infection that either progressed to CIN3+ or cleared (not recorded which). The gene calls are TRBV6-7 and TRBJ2-2, with 7 bases that match TRBD1. TRBV6-7 qualifies as an ORF whose function is uncertain. The DNA read from the CDR3 is TGTGCCTTTCCCCAGGGGGCCGGGGAG. It is translated as CAFPQGAGE. From start to end, the CDR3 is CAFPQGAGELFF.